The clone carrying this T cell receptor beta chain was seen more than once but under ten times. Its antigen is not identified. This entry is derived from a study of CD8+ T cells in alopecia areata. Study conclusions and caveats: The study found TCR sharing across patients less clear than in mice, possibly for HLA reasons.

Extracted RNA was reverse transcribed into cDNA, the sequencing template. Method: immunoSEQ multiplex PCR; TCRdb's copy keeps in-frame clones and lacks some. The table lists about 150,000 clones, approximately 65% of them singletons. This CDR3 comprises 14 residues. Germline lookup yields CDR1 SQVTM and CDR2 ANQGSEA. The trim removed 5 bases at V and 7 bases at J, leaving 7 bases unmatched. V is TRBV29-1 and J is TRBJ2-4, with 11 bases fitting TRBD2. This TCR was sampled from a human donor in good health. Material: CD8+ T cells sorted from blood. The CDR3 DNA reads TGCAGCGTTCGTCTAGCGGGAGGCGGGAACATTCAGTACTTC. Its translation: CSVRLAGGGNIQYF.